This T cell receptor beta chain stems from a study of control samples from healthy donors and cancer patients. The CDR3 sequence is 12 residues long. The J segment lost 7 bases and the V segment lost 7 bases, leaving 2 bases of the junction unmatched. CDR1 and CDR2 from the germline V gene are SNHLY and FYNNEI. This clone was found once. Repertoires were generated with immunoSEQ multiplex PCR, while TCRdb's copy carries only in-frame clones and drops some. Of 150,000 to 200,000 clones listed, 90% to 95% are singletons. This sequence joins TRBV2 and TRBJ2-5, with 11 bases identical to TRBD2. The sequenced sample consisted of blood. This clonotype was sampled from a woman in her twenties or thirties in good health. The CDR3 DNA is TGTGCCAGCACGGGGACTAGCGGGACCCAGTACTTC. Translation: CASTGTSGTQYF.